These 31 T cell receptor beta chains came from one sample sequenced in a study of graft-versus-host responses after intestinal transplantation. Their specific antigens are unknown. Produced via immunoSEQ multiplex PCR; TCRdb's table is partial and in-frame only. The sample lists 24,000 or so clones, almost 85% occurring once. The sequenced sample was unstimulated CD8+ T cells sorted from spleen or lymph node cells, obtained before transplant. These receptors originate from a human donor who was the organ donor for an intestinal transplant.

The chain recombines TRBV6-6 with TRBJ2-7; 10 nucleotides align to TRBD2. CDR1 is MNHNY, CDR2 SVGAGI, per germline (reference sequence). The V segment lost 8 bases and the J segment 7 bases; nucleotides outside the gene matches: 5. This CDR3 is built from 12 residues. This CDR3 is CASSLAGEEQYF. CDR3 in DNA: TGTGCCAGCTCTCTAGCGGGAGAAGAGCAGTACTTC.

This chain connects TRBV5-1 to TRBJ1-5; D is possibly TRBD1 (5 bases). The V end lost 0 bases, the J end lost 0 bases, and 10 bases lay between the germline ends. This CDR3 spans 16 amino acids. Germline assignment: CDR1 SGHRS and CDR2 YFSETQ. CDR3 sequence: CASSLDGDYSNQPQHF. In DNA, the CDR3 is TGCGCCAGCAGCTTGGATGGGGACTATAGCAATCAGCCCCAGCATTTT. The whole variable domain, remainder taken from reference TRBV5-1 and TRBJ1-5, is KAGVTQTPRYLIKTRGQQVTLSCSPISGHRSVSWYQQTPGQGLQFLFEYFSETQRNKGNFPGRFSGRQFSNSRSEMNVSTLELGDSALYLCASSLDGDYSNQPQHFGDGTRLSIL.

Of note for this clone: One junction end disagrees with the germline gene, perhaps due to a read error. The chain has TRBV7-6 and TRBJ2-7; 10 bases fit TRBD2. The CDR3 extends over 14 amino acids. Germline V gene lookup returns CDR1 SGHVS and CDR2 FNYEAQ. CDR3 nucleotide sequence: TGTGCCAGCAGCCCACTAGCGGGACCCTACGAGCGGTACTTC. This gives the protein CASSPLAGPYERYF.

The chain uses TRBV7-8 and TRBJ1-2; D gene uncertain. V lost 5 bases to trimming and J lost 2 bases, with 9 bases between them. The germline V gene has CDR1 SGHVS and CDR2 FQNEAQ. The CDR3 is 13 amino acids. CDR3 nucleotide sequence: TGTGCCAGCAGCGTTGACACCAACTATGGCTACACCTTC. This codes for CASSVDTNYGYTF.

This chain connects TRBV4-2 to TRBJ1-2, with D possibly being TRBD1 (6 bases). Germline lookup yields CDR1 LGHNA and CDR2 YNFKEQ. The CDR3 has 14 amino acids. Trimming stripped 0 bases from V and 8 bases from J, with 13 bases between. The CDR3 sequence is CASSQDLGAEGYTF. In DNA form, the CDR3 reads TGTGCCAGCAGCCAAGATCTGGGGGCAGAGGGCTACACCTTC.

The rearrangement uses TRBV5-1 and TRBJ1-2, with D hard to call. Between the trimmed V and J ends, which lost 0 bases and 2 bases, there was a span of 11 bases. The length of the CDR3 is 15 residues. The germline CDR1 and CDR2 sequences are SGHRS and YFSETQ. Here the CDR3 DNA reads TGCGCCAGCAGCTTGGACTCCGCACCCAACTATGGCTACACCTTC. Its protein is CASSLDSAPNYGYTF.

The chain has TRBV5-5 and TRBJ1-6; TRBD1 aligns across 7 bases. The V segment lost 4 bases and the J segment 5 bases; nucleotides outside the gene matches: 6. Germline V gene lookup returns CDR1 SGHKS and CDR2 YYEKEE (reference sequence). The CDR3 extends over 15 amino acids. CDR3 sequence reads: CASSARQGNNSPLHF. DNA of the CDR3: TGTGCCAGCAGCGCCCGACAGGGAAATAATTCACCCCTCCACTTT.

CDR3 residues: CASSYLALSTEAFF. CDR3 DNA: TGTGCCAGTAGTTACCTCGCCTTGAGCACTGAAGCTTTCTTT. The chain is built from TRBV19 and TRBJ1-1; no definite D call. Germline CDR1 LNHDA, CDR2 SQIVND (reference sequence). The V and J ends lost 5 bases and 4 bases respectively, with 14 bases between them. There are 14 residues in the CDR3.

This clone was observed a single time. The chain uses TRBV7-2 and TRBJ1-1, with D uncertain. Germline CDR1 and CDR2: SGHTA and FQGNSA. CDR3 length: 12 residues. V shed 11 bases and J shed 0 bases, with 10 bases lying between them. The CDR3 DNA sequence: TGTGCCCTCGGTACTCTGAACACTGAAGCTTTCTTT. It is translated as CALGTLNTEAFF.

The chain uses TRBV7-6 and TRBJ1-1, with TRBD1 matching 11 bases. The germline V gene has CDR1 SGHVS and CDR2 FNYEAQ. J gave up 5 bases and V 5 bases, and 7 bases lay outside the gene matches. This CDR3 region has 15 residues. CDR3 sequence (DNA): TGTGCCAGCAGCCCCGGACAGGGGGCTGGAACTGAAGCTTTCTTT. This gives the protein CASSPGQGAGTEAFF.

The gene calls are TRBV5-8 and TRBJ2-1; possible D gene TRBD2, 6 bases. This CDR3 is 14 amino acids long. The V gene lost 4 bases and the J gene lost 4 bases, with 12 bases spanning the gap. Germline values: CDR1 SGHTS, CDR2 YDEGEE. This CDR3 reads CASSRRDSYNEQFF. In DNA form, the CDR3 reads TGTGCCAGCAGCCGCCGGGACTCATACAATGAGCAGTTCTTC.

CDR3 DNA: TGTGCTAGTGGTTTCGGCGGGGGTAACACCGGGGAGCTGTTTTTT. Its translation is CASGFGGGNTGELFF. The rearrangement links TRBV12-5 to TRBJ2-2, with TRBD2 identical over 7 bases. CDR3 length: 15 residues. Germline V gene data show CDR1 as LGHNT and CDR2 as FRNRAP. V lost 3 bases, J lost 2 bases, and 3 bases stayed unmatched.

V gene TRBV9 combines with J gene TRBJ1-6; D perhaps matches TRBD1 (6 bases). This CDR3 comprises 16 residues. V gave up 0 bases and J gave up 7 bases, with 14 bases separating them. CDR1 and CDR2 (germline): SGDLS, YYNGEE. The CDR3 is CASSVDAGAGNSPLHF. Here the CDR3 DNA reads TGTGCCAGCAGCGTAGACGCGGGGGCGGGAAATTCACCCCTCCACTTT.

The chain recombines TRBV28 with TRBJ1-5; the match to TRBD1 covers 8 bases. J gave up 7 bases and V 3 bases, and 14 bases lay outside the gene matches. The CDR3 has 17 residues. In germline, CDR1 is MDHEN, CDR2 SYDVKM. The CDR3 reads CASSFGIQGGTRQPQHF. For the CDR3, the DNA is TGTGCCAGCAGTTTTGGAATACAGGGGGGGACTCGCCAGCCCCAGCATTTT.

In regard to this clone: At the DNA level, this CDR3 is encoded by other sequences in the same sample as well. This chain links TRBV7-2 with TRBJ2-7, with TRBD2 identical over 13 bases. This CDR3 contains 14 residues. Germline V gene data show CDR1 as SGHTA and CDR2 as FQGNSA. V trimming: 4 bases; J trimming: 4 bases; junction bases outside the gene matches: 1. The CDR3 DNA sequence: TGTGCCAGCAGCTGGACTAGCGGGAGTTACGAGCAGTACTTC. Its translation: CASSWTSGSYEQYF. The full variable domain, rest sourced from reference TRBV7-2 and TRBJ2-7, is GAGVSQSPSNKVTEKGKDVELRCDPISGHTALYWYRQSLGQGLEFLIYFQGNSAPDKSGLPSDRFSAERTGGSVSTLTIQRTQQEDSAVYLCASSWTSGSYEQYFGPGTRLTVT.

The CDR3 reads CASSPTGEQYF. The CDR3 DNA reads TGTGCCAGCAGCCCGACAGGGGAGCAGTACTTC. The rearrangement joins TRBV11-2 to TRBJ2-7; 7 bases match TRBD1. The CDR3 contains 11 residues. CDR1 SGHAT and CDR2 FQNNGV come from the germline V gene. Trimming cost V 5 bases and J 7 bases; bases outside gene matches: 2.

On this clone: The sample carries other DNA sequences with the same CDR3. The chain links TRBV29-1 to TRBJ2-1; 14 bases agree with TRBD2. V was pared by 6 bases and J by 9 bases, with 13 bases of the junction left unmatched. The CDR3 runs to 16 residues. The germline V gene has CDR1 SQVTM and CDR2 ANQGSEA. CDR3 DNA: TGCAGCGTCGGACTAGCGGGAGGTCCCCCATTTGGTGAGCAGTTCTTC. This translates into CSVGLAGGPPFGEQFF.

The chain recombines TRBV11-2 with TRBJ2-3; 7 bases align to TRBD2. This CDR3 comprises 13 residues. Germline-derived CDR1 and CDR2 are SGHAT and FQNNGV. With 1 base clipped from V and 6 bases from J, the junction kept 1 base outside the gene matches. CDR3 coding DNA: TGTGCCAGCAGCTTAGTGGGAGGGGATACGCAGTATTTT. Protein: CASSLVGGDTQYF.

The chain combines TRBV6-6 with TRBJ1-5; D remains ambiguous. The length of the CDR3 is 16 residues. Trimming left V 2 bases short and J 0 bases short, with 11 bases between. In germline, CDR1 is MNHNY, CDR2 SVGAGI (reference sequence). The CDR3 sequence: CASSYLTRYSNQPQHF. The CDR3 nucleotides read TGTGCCAGCAGTTACCTAACGAGATATAGCAATCAGCCCCAGCATTTT.

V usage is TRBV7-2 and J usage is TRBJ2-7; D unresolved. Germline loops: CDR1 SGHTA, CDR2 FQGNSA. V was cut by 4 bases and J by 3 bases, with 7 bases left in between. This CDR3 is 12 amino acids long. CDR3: CASSSISYEQYF. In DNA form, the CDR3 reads TGTGCCAGCAGCTCGATTAGCTACGAGCAGTACTTC.

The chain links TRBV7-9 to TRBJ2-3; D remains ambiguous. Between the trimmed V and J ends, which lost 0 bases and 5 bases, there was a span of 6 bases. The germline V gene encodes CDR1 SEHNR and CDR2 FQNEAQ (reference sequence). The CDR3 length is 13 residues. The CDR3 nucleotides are TGTGCCAGCAGCTTAGCGTACGAAGATACGCAGTATTTT. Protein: CASSLAYEDTQYF.

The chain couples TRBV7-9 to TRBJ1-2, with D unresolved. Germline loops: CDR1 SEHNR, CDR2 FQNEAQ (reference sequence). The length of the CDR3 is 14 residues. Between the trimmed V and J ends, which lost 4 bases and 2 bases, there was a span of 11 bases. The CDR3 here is CASSSTRGNYGYTF. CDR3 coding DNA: TGTGCCAGCAGCTCCACACGAGGGAACTATGGCTACACCTTC.

The CDR3 DNA is TGTGCCAGCTCACCCGGACTAGCGGGAGGCTACGAGCAGTACTTC. This gives the protein CASSPGLAGGYEQYF. The chain links TRBV18 to TRBJ2-7; TRBD2 aligns across 14 bases. Losses at the gene ends were 3 bases for V and 3 bases for J; bases not matched to a gene: 1. The CDR3 length is 15 residues. CDR1 KGHSH and CDR2 LQKENI come from the germline V gene.

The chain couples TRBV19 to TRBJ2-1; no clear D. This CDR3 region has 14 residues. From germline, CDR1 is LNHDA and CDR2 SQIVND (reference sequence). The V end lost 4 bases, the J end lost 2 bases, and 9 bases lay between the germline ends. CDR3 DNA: TGTGCCAGTAGTAAGGTTTACGCCTACAATGAGCAGTTCTTC. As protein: CASSKVYAYNEQFF.

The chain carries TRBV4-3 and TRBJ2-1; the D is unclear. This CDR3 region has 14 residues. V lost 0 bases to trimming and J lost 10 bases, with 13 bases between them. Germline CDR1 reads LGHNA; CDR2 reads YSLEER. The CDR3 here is CASSQDGISAEQFF. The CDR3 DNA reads TGCGCCAGCAGCCAAGATGGAATATCGGCCGAGCAGTTCTTC.

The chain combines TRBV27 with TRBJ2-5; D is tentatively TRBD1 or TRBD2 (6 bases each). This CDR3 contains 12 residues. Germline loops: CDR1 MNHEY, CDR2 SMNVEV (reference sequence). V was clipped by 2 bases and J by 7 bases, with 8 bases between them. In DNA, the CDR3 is TGTGCCAGCAGTTTAGGAGGGGGGACCCAGTACTTC. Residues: CASSLGGGTQYF.

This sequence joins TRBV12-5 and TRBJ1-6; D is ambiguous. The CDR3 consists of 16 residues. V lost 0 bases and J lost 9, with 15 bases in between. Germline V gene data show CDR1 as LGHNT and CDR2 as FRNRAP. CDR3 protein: CASGLVPGPEASPLHF. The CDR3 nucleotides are TGTGCTAGTGGTTTGGTACCTGGACCCGAGGCTTCACCCCTCCACTTT.

The CDR3 spells CASAAGRSYEQYF. The CDR3 bases are TGTGCCAGCGCTGCGGGGCGCTCCTACGAGCAGTACTTC. The chain is built from TRBV6-5 and TRBJ2-5, with D possibly matching TRBD2 (6 bases). The J call may be wrong; the DNA end is better matched by TRBJ2-7. Germline CDR1 and CDR2: MNHEY and SVGAGI. The CDR3 has 13 residues.

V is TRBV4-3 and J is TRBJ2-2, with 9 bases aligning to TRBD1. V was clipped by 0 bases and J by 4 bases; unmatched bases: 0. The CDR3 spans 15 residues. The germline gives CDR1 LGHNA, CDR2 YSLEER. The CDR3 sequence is CASSQETGGTGELFF. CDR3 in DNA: TGCGCCAGCAGCCAAGAGACAGGGGGCACCGGGGAGCTGTTTTTT.

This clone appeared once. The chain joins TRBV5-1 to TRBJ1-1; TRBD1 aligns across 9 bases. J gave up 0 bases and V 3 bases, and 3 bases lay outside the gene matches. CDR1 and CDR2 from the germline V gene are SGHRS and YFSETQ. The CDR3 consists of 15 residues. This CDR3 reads CASSSGTGLNTEAFF. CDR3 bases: TGCGCCAGCAGCTCGGGGACAGGGCTGAACACTGAAGCTTTCTTT.

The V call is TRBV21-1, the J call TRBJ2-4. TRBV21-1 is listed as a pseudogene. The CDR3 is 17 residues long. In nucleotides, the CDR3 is TGTGCCAGCAGCAAGGGTCGTACGACCCTAGCCAAAAACATTCAGTACTTC. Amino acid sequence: CASSKGRTTLAKNIQYF.